The 18 T cell receptor beta chains in this list originate from one sample, sequenced in a study of graft-versus-host responses after intestinal transplantation. Sequenced by immunoSEQ multiplex PCR; TCRdb stores in-frame clones only, minus some. The sample holds roughly 15,000 clones, 65% to 85% seen once. Intraepithelial and lamina propria lymphocytes were freed from processed graft tissue. Sample: ileum tissue, taken roughly 460 days after intestinal transplant. Receptor source: a human patient who received an intestinal transplant, so some T cells may come from the graft donor.

V is TRBV19 and J is TRBJ2-5; 11 bases map to TRBD2. The CDR3 loop spans 15 amino acids. Germline trimming cut 8 bases from V and 5 bases from J; bases unmatched to any gene: 10. Germline values: CDR1 LNHDA, CDR2 SQIVND (reference sequence). The CDR3 loop is CASRRTSGSSETQYF. The CDR3 DNA follows: TGTGCCAGTCGAAGAACTAGCGGGAGTTCTGAGACCCAGTACTTC.

This chain uses TRBV4-2 with TRBJ2-2; D is possibly TRBD1 or TRBD2 (5 bases each). Germline CDR1 reads LGHNA; CDR2 reads YNFKEQ. The ends were cut back, 5 bases at V and 3 bases at J, with 16 bases in the middle. CDR3 size: 16 residues. The CDR3 nucleotides read TGTGCCAGCAGCGGGGGTGAAGCAGACCACACCGGGGAGCTGTTTTTT. It specifies CASSGGEADHTGELFF.

The chain joins TRBV12-2 to TRBJ1-5. TRBV12-2 represents a pseudogene. This CDR3 is built from 13 residues. In DNA, the CDR3 is TGTGCAAGTCGCTTAACGGGATATCAGCCCCAGCATTTT. Its translation: CASRLTGYQPQHF.

As for this clone: Compared with germline, one end of the junction differs, possibly owing to a read error. The chain joins TRBV11-2 to TRBJ2-3; D possibly corresponds to TRBD1 (5 bases). This CDR3 region has 12 residues. Looked up from germline, CDR1 is SGHAT and CDR2 is FQNNGV. The CDR3 sequence is CASSLSTGTQYF. For the CDR3, the DNA is TGTGCCAGCAGCCTTAGCACAGGTACGCAGTATTTT.

The V call is TRBV15, the J call TRBJ2-5; tentative D call: TRBD2 (6 bases). The V end was cut by 3 bases, the J end by 7 bases, with 15 bases between. The CDR3 runs to 14 residues. Germline V gene data show CDR1 as LNHNV and CDR2 as YYDKDF (reference sequence). CDR3 residues: CATSRDGTHGTQYF. CDR3 nucleotides: TGTGCCACCAGCAGGGACGGGACTCACGGGACCCAGTACTTC.

This sequence joins TRBV11-2 and TRBJ2-5; no clear D gene. This CDR3 spans 15 amino acids. Germline V gene data show CDR1 as SGHAT and CDR2 as FQNNGV. Trimming left V 0 bases short and J 4 bases short, with 12 bases between. As DNA, the CDR3 is TGTGCCAGCAGCTTAGATCCGCACGGGTCAGAGACCCAGTACTTC. Translation: CASSLDPHGSETQYF.

The chain combines TRBV21-1 with TRBJ2-5; TRBD1 reflects the table's D call only, with no check against the DNA. TRBV21-1 is reported as a pseudogene. This CDR3 is 16 amino acids long. CDR3 amino acids: CASSKVGVAGEETQYF. DNA for the CDR3: TGTGCCAGCAGCAAAGTGGGGGTGGCAGGGGAAGAGACCCAGTACTTC.

This clone was found a few times. The chain employs TRBV13 and TRBJ1-2, with TRBD1 identical over 9 bases. The ends lost 5 bases at V and 8 bases at J; junction bases unmatched: 9. CDR1 PRHDT and CDR2 FYEKMQ come from the germline V gene (reference sequence). There are 14 residues in the CDR3. Here the CDR3 DNA reads TGTGCCAGCAGCGGCGACAGGGGGGTGGGCGGCTACACCTTC. It specifies CASSGDRGVGGYTF.

This clone came up a few times. It differs at one base from a far larger clone, so likely a read error. This chain connects TRBV7-3 to TRBJ1-1; D is ambiguous. Germline V gene lookup returns CDR1 SGHTA and CDR2 FQGTGA. The CDR3 is made up of 13 amino acids. The CDR3 nucleotides are TGTTCCAGCAGCTTCTCAGGCCCCACTGAAGCTTTCTTT. Amino acid sequence: CSSSFSGPTEAFF.

This clone was observed a handful of times. The chain recombines TRBV7-9 with TRBJ1-4; D is undetermined. This CDR3 region has 15 residues. Germline values: CDR1 SEHNR, CDR2 FQNEAQ (reference sequence). V dropped 5 bases and J dropped 6 bases, with 16 bases sitting between them. The CDR3 nucleotides are TGTGCCAGCAGCCGCGGGGAGGTTGTAGATGAAAAACTGTTTTTT. Its protein product is CASSRGEVVDEKLFF.

The chain is built from TRBV25-1 and TRBJ2-1; no reliable D call. V gave up 2 bases and J gave up 5 bases, with 13 bases separating them. CDR3 length equals 15 residues. The germline V gene has CDR1 MGHDK and CDR2 SYGVNS. The CDR3 DNA sequence: TGTGCCAGCAGTGAAGGATCTAGGCCGCACAATGAGCAGTTCTTC. Its protein is CASSEGSRPHNEQFF.

In this sample, this clone turned up a few times. The chain recombines TRBV27 with TRBJ2-5, with a tentative D call TRBD2 (5 bases). The J call could be wrong; TRBJ2-7 is a better fit for the DNA end. This CDR3 has 14 amino acids. Germline-derived CDR1 and CDR2 are MNHEY and SMNVEV (reference sequence). CDR3 DNA sequence: TGTGCCAGCAGTTTATCCCGGGATGCCTACGAGCAGTACTTC. Protein product: CASSLSRDAYEQYF.

The V gene is TRBV19, the J gene TRBJ1-5; D might be TRBD1 (5 bases). The V and J ends lost 6 bases and 2 bases respectively, with 5 bases between them. The CDR3 has 12 residues. The germline gives CDR1 LNHDA, CDR2 SQIVND (reference sequence). The CDR3 DNA reads TGTGCCAGTAGACAGGGCAATCAGCCCCAGCATTTT. Its protein product is CASRQGNQPQHF.

Comment on this clone: Without the conserved terminal phenylalanine or tryptophan, this CDR3 likely stems from a read error. The limits of the CDR3 on the DNA are not certain, so only TCRdb's listed CDR3 is given. J is TRBJ1-6 and V is TRBV13; the D call in the table, TRBD1, was not verified against the DNA. Per the germline V gene, CDR1 is PRHDT and CDR2 is FYEKMQ (reference sequence). The CDR3 adds up to 14 amino acids, both ends counted. The CDR3 region is CASTPVGLGSPLHL.

V usage is TRBV18 and J usage is TRBJ1-5; D is unresolved. The CDR3 is 16 amino acids. V dropped 3 bases and J dropped 0 bases, with 12 bases sitting between them. Per the germline V gene, CDR1 is KGHSH and CDR2 is LQKENI. This CDR3 is CASSPLPGSSNQPQHF. Here the CDR3 DNA reads TGTGCCAGCTCACCCCTCCCTGGGTCTAGCAATCAGCCCCAGCATTTT. The full variable domain, its missing parts supplied by reference TRBV18 and TRBJ1-5, is NAGVMQNPRHLVRRRGQEARLRCSPMKGHSHVYWYRQLPEEGLKFMVYLQKENIIDESGMPKERFSAEFPKEGPSILRIQQVVRGDSAAYFCASSPLPGSSNQPQHFGDGTRLSIL.

As to this clone: Germline and junction disagree at one end, which may indicate a read error. The genes are TRBV4-3 and TRBJ2-2; 8 nucleotides agree with TRBD2. The CDR3 has 19 residues. From germline, CDR1 is LGHNA and CDR2 YSLEER. CDR3 loop: CASSGDRVGRAYLTGEPFF. The CDR3 DNA reads as TGCGCCAGCAGCGGCGATCGCGTCGGGAGGGCCTATCTTACCGGGGAGCCGTTTTTT.

The chain couples TRBV7-9 to TRBJ2-2, with D uncertain. Germline-derived CDR1 and CDR2 are SEHNR and FQNEAQ (reference sequence). The length of the CDR3 is 13 residues. V gave up 5 bases and J gave up 5 bases, with 9 bases separating them. The CDR3 loop reads CASSQLETGELFF. In DNA form, the CDR3 reads TGTGCCAGCAGCCAGCTGGAAACCGGGGAGCTGTTTTTT.

The chain links TRBV2 to TRBJ2-2, with a possible D match to TRBD2 (8 bases). Germline V gene lookup returns CDR1 SNHLY and CDR2 FYNNEI. V was pared by 7 bases and J by 6 bases, with 18 bases between. This CDR3 contains 15 residues. The DNA of the CDR3 is TGTGCCAGCATCAGGGGGACTAGTACGGCCGGGGAGCTGTTTTTT. Protein: CASIRGTSTAGELFF.